This TCR beta chain comes out of a study of cytomegalovirus exposure and HLA in healthy donors. The PCR used 60 Vbeta and 13 Jbeta primers. TCRdb's copy holds only in-frame clones and misses some; the assay was immunoSEQ multiplex PCR. The table lists about 190,000 clones, more than 75% of them singletons. This clone was seen once. The receptor was isolated from a woman between 50 and 59 years old in good health and CMV-seropositive. The specimen sequenced was PBMCs.

The CDR3 here is CASSLTGFGYTF. The CDR3 DNA sequence: TGTGCCAGCAGTCTTACAGGGTTTGGCTACACCTTC. The chain employs TRBV6-5 and TRBJ1-2, with a tentative D call TRBD1 (6 bases). The CDR3 runs to 12 residues. Per the germline V gene, CDR1 is MNHEY and CDR2 is SVGAGI. The ends were cut back, 5 bases at V and 7 bases at J, with 11 bases in the middle.